One and the same sample provided the 21 T cell receptor beta chains below, sequenced in a study of T cells after yellow fever vaccination. One entry per CDR3 protein, called by TCRdb with MiXCR from the 5' RACE reads. In the table there are about 210,000 distinct CDR3 sequences, approximately 3.3% of which are singletons. Sequencing was performed on CD4+ T cells sorted from PBMCs, taken 10 days after the yellow fever booster vaccination. The receptors here all came from a young man who received the YFV17D yellow fever vaccine.

V gene TRBV15 combines with J gene TRBJ2-3; D unclear. V was shortened by 1 base and J by 6 bases, with 8 bases between the two germline ends. Germline assignment: CDR1 LNHNV and CDR2 YYDKDF (reference sequence). CDR3 size: 13 residues. CDR3 protein: CATSRAGIDTQYF. The CDR3 DNA reads TGTGCCACCAGCAGAGCGGGCATTGATACGCAGTATTTT.

In this sample, this clonotype turned up a few times. This chain links TRBV20-1 with TRBJ2-3, with D possibly matching TRBD2 (5 bases). Looked up from germline, CDR1 is DFQATT and CDR2 is SNEGSKA (reference sequence). The V gene lost 8 bases and the J gene lost 0 bases, with 12 bases spanning the gap. This CDR3 is 13 amino acids long. The DNA for the CDR3 is TGCAGTTCTTTCCAGCGGAGCACAGATACGCAGTATTTT. Translation: CSSFQRSTDTQYF.

This clonotype was counted between two and nine times. The gene calls are TRBV6-5 and TRBJ2-1, with D tentatively TRBD1 or TRBD2 (5 bases each). This CDR3 region has 14 residues. Germline-derived CDR1 and CDR2 are MNHEY and SVGAGI. The V end lost 7 bases, the J end lost 6 bases, and 16 bases lay between the germline ends. CDR3 DNA: TGTGCCAGCACCCGGGACGGCGCTACCAATGAGCAGTTCTTC. Residues: CASTRDGATNEQFF.

The chain uses TRBV15 and TRBJ1-5, with a weak D call TRBD1 (6 bases). This CDR3 region has 16 residues. Germline lookup yields CDR1 LNHNV and CDR2 YYDKDF (reference sequence). V lost 0 bases and J lost 10, with 19 bases in between. Here the CDR3 reads CATSRDNEDSGAPQHF. CDR3 nucleotides: TGTGCCACCAGCAGAGATAACGAGGACAGTGGAGCTCCCCAGCATTTT.

This clonotype has more than one count but fewer than ten. The V and J genes are TRBV20-1 and TRBJ2-5, with 9 bases that match TRBD2. The CDR3 totals 13 residues. Trimming removed 3 bases from V and 2 bases from J; junction bases left unmatched: 1. The germline V gene has CDR1 DFQATT and CDR2 SNEGSKA (reference sequence). CDR3 in DNA: TGCAGTGCTAGGGCGGGGGGGCAAGAGACCCAGTACTTC. Its protein is CSARAGGQETQYF.

The chain employs TRBV20-1 and TRBJ1-2; D may be TRBD1 (5 bases). CDR3 length: 14 amino acids. V was clipped by 5 bases and J by 6 bases, with 19 bases between them. Germline V lookup: CDR1 DFQATT, CDR2 SNEGSKA (reference sequence). The CDR3 bases are TGCAGTGCTGACCCCCCTCAGGGCGAGGATGGCTACACCTTC. Its translation: CSADPPQGEDGYTF.

This clonotype has more than one count but fewer than ten. This chain joins TRBV3-1 and TRBJ2-1; a weak D match, TRBD2 (6 bases). Germline assignment: CDR1 LGHDT and CDR2 YNNKEL (reference sequence). V was cut by 7 bases and J by 0 bases, with 13 bases left in between. This CDR3 spans 15 amino acids. The CDR3 protein is CASMGGASSYNEQFF. CDR3 bases: TGTGCCAGCATGGGCGGGGCGAGCTCCTACAATGAGCAGTTCTTC.

This clonotype was counted ten times or more. This chain links TRBV6-5 with TRBJ2-1; possibly TRBD1 for D (5 bases). The germline V gene encodes CDR1 MNHEY and CDR2 SVGAGI. The ends were cut back, 2 bases at V and 4 bases at J, with 15 bases in the middle. The CDR3 contains 16 residues. In nucleotides, the CDR3 is TGTGCCAGCAGTTACGACGGGCAGGGAATTTACAATGAGCAGTTCTTC. Residues: CASSYDGQGIYNEQFF.

This clonotype was seen a few times. The chain has TRBV12-3 or TRBV12-4 and TRBJ1-5; no reliable D call. The CDR3 is 13 amino acids. The V end lost 3 bases, the J end lost 4 bases, and 7 bases lay between the germline ends. CDR3 nucleotide sequence: TGTGCCAGCAGTTTTAGAGATAATCAGCCCCAGCATTTT. It translates to CASSFRDNQPQHF.

This sequence joins TRBV7-8 and TRBJ2-2; D uncertain. The length of the CDR3 is 16 residues. The ends were cut back, 3 bases at V and 5 bases at J, with 16 bases in the middle. The V gene's germline CDR1 is SGHVS and CDR2 FQNEAQ. The CDR3 nucleotides are TGTGCCAGCAGCTTTCCAAGGCAGCATGTGACCGGGGAGCTGTTTTTT. It yields the protein CASSFPRQHVTGELFF.

This clonotype was recorded at least ten times. This chain joins TRBV9 and TRBJ2-3; D unclear. Germline loops: CDR1 SGDLS, CDR2 YYNGEE. This CDR3 has 15 amino acids. V was pared by 1 base and J by 1 base, with 10 bases between. The CDR3 DNA is TGTGCCAGCAGCGTACAAAGGTGGGGCACAGATACGCAGTATTTT. This encodes CASSVQRWGTDTQYF.

This clonotype was recorded a few times. Here the CDR3 DNA reads TGTGCCAGCAGTTACTCGTCCGGGGGGCAAGAGACCCAGTACTTC. It encodes CASSYSSGGQETQYF. The rearrangement joins TRBV6-5 to TRBJ2-5; 7 bases match TRBD2. Germline CDR1 is MNHEY and CDR2 is SVGAGI. The CDR3 contains 15 residues. Trimming cost V 0 bases and J 2 bases; bases outside gene matches: 3.

This clonotype was recorded many times. This chain connects TRBV20-1 to TRBJ1-1; no firm D call. The CDR3 is 12 amino acids. CDR1 is DFQATT and CDR2 is SNEGSKA in the germline V gene (reference sequence). Trimming took 0 bases from V and 0 from J, leaving 2 bases between them. This CDR3 reads CSARDLNTEAFF. The CDR3 bases are TGCAGTGCTAGAGATCTGAACACTGAAGCTTTCTTT.

This clonotype appeared a few times. The gene calls are TRBV7-3 and TRBJ1-6; D remains ambiguous. Germline loops: CDR1 SGHTA, CDR2 FQGTGA. CDR3 length equals 15 residues. Trimming removed 5 bases from V and 9 bases from J, with 17 bases in between. CDR3 nucleotides: TGTGCCAGCAGCCCGACCGGGCCAGGAGGTTCACCCCTCCACTTT. Translating gives CASSPTGPGGSPLHF.

J is TRBJ1-3 and V is TRBV18; D remains ambiguous. Germline-derived CDR1 and CDR2 are KGHSH and LQKENI. Trimming removed 3 bases at V and 2 bases at J, with 14 bases between. This CDR3 is 16 amino acids long. The CDR3 loop is CASSPDQRVTGNTIYF. DNA for the CDR3: TGTGCCAGCTCACCCGATCAACGCGTGACTGGAAACACCATATATTTT.

This clonotype was counted a few times. The V gene is TRBV29-1, the J gene TRBJ2-5; 9 bases match TRBD2. CDR3 size: 15 residues. CDR1 is SQVTM and CDR2 is ANQGSEA in the germline V gene. Trimming cost V 4 bases and J 0 bases; bases outside gene matches: 6. The CDR3 here is CSVVKASGDQETQYF. The CDR3 region has the DNA TGCAGCGTTGTGAAGGCTAGCGGGGACCAAGAGACCCAGTACTTC.

The chain recombines TRBV15 with TRBJ1-4; perhaps TRBD1 as D (5 bases). Trimming took off 1 base at V and 6 bases at J, with 6 bases between the two ends. Germline V gene data show CDR1 as LNHNV and CDR2 as YYDKDF (reference sequence). The CDR3 spans 13 residues. The CDR3 region is CATSRAGDEKLFF. CDR3 bases: TGTGCCACCAGCAGAGCGGGGGATGAAAAACTGTTTTTT.

In its sample, this clonotype was seen a few times. The chain couples TRBV28 to TRBJ2-6, with 9 positions matching TRBD1. V dropped 7 bases and J dropped 2; count of bases not matched to a gene: 9. CDR1 and CDR2 (germline): MDHEN, SYDVKM. The CDR3 extends over 17 amino acids. CDR3 sequence (DNA): TGTGCCAGCAACCTTGGGACAGGGCGGCCTGGGGCCAACGTCCTGACTTTC. Translating gives CASNLGTGRPGANVLTF.

The chain recombines TRBV5-5 with TRBJ2-7; TRBD1 agrees at 8 bases. Germline-derived CDR1 and CDR2 are SGHKS and YYEKEE (reference sequence). With V trimmed by 3 bases and J by 0 bases, 5 bases remained unmatched. The CDR3 is made up of 15 amino acids. CDR3 sequence: CASSWGTGVSYEQYV. In nucleotides, the CDR3 is TGTGCCAGCAGCTGGGGGACAGGAGTCTCCTACGAGCAGTACGTC.

This clonotype appeared a few times. As DNA, the CDR3 is TGTGCCAGCAGCTACAGGGTCGGGGAGCTGTTTTTT. Protein product: CASSYRVGELFF. The chain uses TRBV11-3 and TRBJ2-2; possible D gene TRBD1, 6 bases. The CDR3 spans 12 residues. Trimming took 4 bases from V and 7 from J, leaving 7 bases between them. CDR1 and CDR2 (germline): SGHNT, YENEEA.

In its sample, this clonotype was seen many times. This CDR3 is CSALSRGTGELFF. The CDR3 DNA reads TGCAGTGCCCTGAGCAGGGGGACCGGGGAGCTGTTTTTT. V usage is TRBV20-1 and J usage is TRBJ2-2; 7 bases map to TRBD1. The germline gives CDR1 DFQATT, CDR2 SNEGSKA (reference sequence). This CDR3 contains 13 residues. The J segment lost 5 bases and the V segment lost 6 bases, leaving 6 bases of the junction unmatched.